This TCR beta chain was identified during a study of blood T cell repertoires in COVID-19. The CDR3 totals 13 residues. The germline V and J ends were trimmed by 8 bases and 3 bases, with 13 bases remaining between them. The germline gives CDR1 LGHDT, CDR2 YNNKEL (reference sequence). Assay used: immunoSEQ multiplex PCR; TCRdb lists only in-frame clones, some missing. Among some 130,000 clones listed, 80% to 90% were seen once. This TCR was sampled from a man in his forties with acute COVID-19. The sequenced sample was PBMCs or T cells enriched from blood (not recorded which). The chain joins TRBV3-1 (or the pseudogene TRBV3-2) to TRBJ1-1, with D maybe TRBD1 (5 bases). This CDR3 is CASSDGGDTEAFF. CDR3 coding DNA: TGTGCCAGCTCCGACGGGGGGGACACTGAAGCTTTCTTT.